The clone carrying this TCR beta chain was found many times. Antigen unknown. This sample is part of a study of T cells in Graves' hyperthyroidism and ophthalmopathy. Study-level findings and limits: From stable hyperthyroidism, ophthalmopathy was set apart by a 13 V-J model.

CDR1 and CDR2 from the germline V gene are SGHRS and YFSETQ. This CDR3 is built from 13 residues. V was trimmed by 0 bases and J by 3 bases, leaving 6 bases between them. Calling Graves' hyperthyroidism stable meant ophthalmopathy did not progress within 18 months. Hyperthyroidism patients were newly diagnosed, had disease duration under 2 months, and were aged 18 to 65 years. Amplified TCR beta CDR3 regions derived from RNA transcripts. The HTBI primer set was used in a first-round RT-PCR of the TCR CDR3. In TCRdb, the multiplex PCR reads were re-called with MiXCR into one record per CDR3 protein. The sample lists some 440,000 distinct CDR3 sequences, 15% to 18% occurring once.

The V gene is TRBV5-1, the J gene TRBJ1-2; D gene ambiguous. This TCR derives from a woman aged 18-30 years with Graves' hyperthyroidism. Sample: blood. In DNA, the CDR3 is TGCGCCAGCAGCTTGGCCAAATACTATGGCTACACCTTC. This codes for CASSLAKYYGYTF.